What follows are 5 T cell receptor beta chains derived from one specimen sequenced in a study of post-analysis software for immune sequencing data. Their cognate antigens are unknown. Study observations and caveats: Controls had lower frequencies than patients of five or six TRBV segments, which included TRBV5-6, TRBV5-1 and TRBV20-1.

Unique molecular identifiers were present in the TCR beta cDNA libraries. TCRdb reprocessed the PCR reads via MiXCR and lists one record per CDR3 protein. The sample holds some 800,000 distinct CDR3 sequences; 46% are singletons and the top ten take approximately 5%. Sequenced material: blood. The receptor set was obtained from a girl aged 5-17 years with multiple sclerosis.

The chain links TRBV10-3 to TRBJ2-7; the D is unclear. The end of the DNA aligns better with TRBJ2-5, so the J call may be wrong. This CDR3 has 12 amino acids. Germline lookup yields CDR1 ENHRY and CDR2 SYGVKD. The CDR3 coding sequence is TGTGCCATCAGTGTGGGGAAGGAGACCCAGTACTTC. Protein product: CAISVGKETQYF.

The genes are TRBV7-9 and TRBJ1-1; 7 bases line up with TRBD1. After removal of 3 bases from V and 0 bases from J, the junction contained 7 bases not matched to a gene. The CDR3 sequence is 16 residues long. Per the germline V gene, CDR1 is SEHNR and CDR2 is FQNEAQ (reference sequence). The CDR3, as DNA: TGTGCCAGCAGCTTGCCAGGGGGAGATATGAACACTGAAGCTTTCTTT. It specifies CASSLPGGDMNTEAFF.

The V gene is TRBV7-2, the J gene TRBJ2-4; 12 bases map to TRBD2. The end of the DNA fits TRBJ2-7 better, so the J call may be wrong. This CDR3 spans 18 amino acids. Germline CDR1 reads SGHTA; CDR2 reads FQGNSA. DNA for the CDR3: TGTGCCAGCAGCTTCAGACTAGCGGGAGCAGGGGGGCCCTACGAGCAGTACTTC. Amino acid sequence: CASSFRLAGAGGPYEQYF.

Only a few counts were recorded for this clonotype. CDR3 nucleotide sequence: TGTGCCACCTTCCTAGCGGGCACGGCTAGCTCCTACAATGAGCAGTTCTTC. Translated, it gives CATFLAGTASSYNEQFF. J is TRBJ2-1 and V is TRBV2; TRBD2 aligns across 8 bases. The CDR3 runs 17 residues. Germline V gives CDR1 SNHLY, CDR2 FYNNEI. V lost 10 bases and J lost 0; bases outside the gene matches: 14.

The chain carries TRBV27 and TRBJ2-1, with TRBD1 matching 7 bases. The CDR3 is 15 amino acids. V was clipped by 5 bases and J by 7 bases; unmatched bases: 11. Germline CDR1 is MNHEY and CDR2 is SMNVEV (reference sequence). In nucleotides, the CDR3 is TGTGCCAGCAGTCTTCCGACAGGGCTAGGGAATGAGCAGTTCTTC. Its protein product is CASSLPTGLGNEQFF.